The TCR beta chain under discussion was sequenced for a study of T cell responses to AZD1222 COVID-19 vaccine (dated by TCRdb to about 2021). For the wider study: AZD1222 recipients whose second dose came at about 4 weeks and those whose second dose came at about 12 weeks were combined into one group, since spike-specific TCR depth and breadth did not differ between the two schedules. TCR sequencing was performed for approximately 240 trial participants, of whom about 210 were given two doses of AZD1222 and approximately 26 were given two doses of MenACWY control vaccine. Trial participants were enrolled by age into subgroups of 18-55, 56-69 and 70-plus years, and about 150, 27 and 61 TCR-sequenced participants, respectively, were included in these subgroups.

As for this clone: The antigen this receptor binds is unknown. The input lacks base qualities; no much larger clone sits a single base away.

Study-wide findings and limitations: Conclusions about previously exposed vaccinees are limited because only 5 or 6 AZD1222 recipients were SARS-CoV-2 seropositive at baseline. Because no day 14 peak-response samples were available, the repertoires could be characterized only after the peak T cell response. The whole spike protein was spanned by vaccine-associated CD4 TCRs, and dominant responses were seen in regions 160-218 and 743-854. Participants were mostly white British, with more females than males. The authors suggested clonal diversity may have been underestimated. Reportedly, close to half of the unique spike-specific TCRs recognized epitopes lying outside the regions that are mutated in the B.1.351 and B.1.1.7 variants. After two AZD1222 doses, both the breadth and the depth of spike-specific TCRs were significantly higher than at day 0 and than in MenACWY recipients. The 56-69-year group was small, and its depth increase did not reach significance, likely because of low power.

The CDR3 regions of human TCRbeta chains were analyzed by immunosequencing. The study's processing was this. TCRs in the repertoires were compared against a reference library of SARS-CoV-2-specific TCRs that had been generated with the MIRA antigen-specificity platform. Breadth was defined as the fraction of unique TCRs that were SARS-CoV-2-associated. Depth was defined as the fraction of total T cells that were SARS-CoV-2-associated. Using the MIRA data, each spike-specific TCR was assigned both to the spike region to which the TCR was reactive and to a CD4 or CD8 class. Log10-transformed breadth and depth values were compared by one-way ANOVA with Sidak's multiple comparisons tests. TCRdb re-hosts the immuneACCESS table, in-frame sequences only. Its copies lack some clones; in the studies checked, an unresolved V gene accounts for under half of them, and the cause for the rest is not known. The DNA was the basis for D and trimming; V, J and clone size are from that table. For this sample there are some 150,000 clones; about 87% appear just once. The top ten hold about 15% of the sample.

What the time point label conveys for this sample: baseline before first vaccination. Samples from vaccinated people were obtained from the UK trials COV001 and COV002, which included a single-blind randomized controlled phase 2/3 trial of AZD1222 (ChAdOx1 nCoV-19) in healthy adults. For TCRbeta chain sequencing, PBMC samples from trial participants were taken at day 0 and at day 28 after the second dose. This clonotype originated in an adult in good health. The sample was peripheral blood, taken on day 0 of AZD1222 vaccination.

The encoded CDR3 is CAWNSRRGNTIYF. The DNA is as follows: TGTGCCTGGAACTCGAGGAGGGGGAACACCATATATTTT. The chain joins TRBV30 to TRBJ1-3; a tentative D match to TRBD1 spans 6 bases. The junction carries 14 bases between V and J, which are trimmed by 4 bases and 7 bases respectively. Spanning cysteine to phenylalanine, the CDR3 consists of 13 amino acids. Only CDR3 DNA remains: 39 bases, in frame from the first base. Sequences GTSNPN (CDR1) and SVGIG (CDR2) are obtained from the germline V gene (reference sequence).